This paragraph covers one T cell receptor beta chain sequence. Its antigen remains unknown. This sample stems from a study of cytomegalovirus exposure and HLA in healthy donors. Study findings and constraints: What was likely a sequencing artifact was a cluster of highly shared sequence variants. Presence/absence analysis assumed near-uniform sequencing depth across donors.

V dropped 0 bases and J dropped 1; count of bases not matched to a gene: 11. CDR3 size: 19 residues. Germline CDR1 and CDR2: SGDLS and YYNGEE. PCR involved 60 Vbeta and 13 Jbeta primers. Authors' methods: Later, some 75 million unique TCR beta chains were counted in an analysis, and about 12 million of them were shared. Profiled with immunoSEQ multiplex PCR; TCRdb holds only in-frame clones, not every one. Clone size and V and J calls were adopted from that table, with D and trimming inferred from the DNA. This repertoire shows about 140,000 clones, approximately 78% found once; its top ten account for around 3.2%.

Sequenced: PBMCs. This rearrangement joins TRBV9 to TRBJ2-2; 8 nucleotides agree with TRBD1. This receptor was identified in a female donor in good health and CMV-seronegative. CDR3 bases: TGTGCCAGCAGCGTAGACCTCCTTTTCACAGGGGGGAACACCGGGGAGCTGTTTTTT. Its translation is CASSVDLLFTGGNTGELFF. Full variable domain (remainder filled in from reference TRBV9 and TRBJ2-2): DSGVTQTPKHLITATGQRVTLRCSPRSGDLSVYWYQQSLDQGLQFLIQYYNGEERAKGNILERFSAQQFPDLHSELNLSSLELGDSALYFCASSVDLLFTGGNTGELFFGEGSRLTVL.